This T cell receptor (beta chain) appears in the sequencing data of a study of naive and memory T cell subsets. Blood and skin TCR RNA was reverse transcribed with alpha and beta constant primers. In TCRdb, the 5' RACE reads were re-called with MiXCR into one record per CDR3 protein. The sample holds approximately 27,000 distinct CDR3 sequences, 20% to 25% seen once. Study-wide results and limits: TCR transcript changes with activation or differentiation may affect this RNA method.

By sample share, this clonotype is medium-sized. Its antigen remains unknown. Adult healthy volunteers gave 2.5 ml peripheral blood for whole-blood RNA. A UMI-containing oligonucleotide was joined by 3' ligation to the TCR cDNA template. Input was about 1 to 1,100 ng of DNase-treated total RNA without cell sorting. CDR3 size: 13 residues. V was clipped by 8 bases and J by 4 bases, with 17 bases between them. Germline V gives CDR1 SQVTM, CDR2 ANQGSEA. The V gene is TRBV29-1, the J gene TRBJ1-1, with TRBD1 as a possible D gene (5 bases). The sequence was obtained from a female donor in good health. The CDR3 DNA is TGCAGCTTCCCGGCCCAGGGCAGCACTGAAGCTTTCTTT. This codes for CSFPAQGSTEAFF.